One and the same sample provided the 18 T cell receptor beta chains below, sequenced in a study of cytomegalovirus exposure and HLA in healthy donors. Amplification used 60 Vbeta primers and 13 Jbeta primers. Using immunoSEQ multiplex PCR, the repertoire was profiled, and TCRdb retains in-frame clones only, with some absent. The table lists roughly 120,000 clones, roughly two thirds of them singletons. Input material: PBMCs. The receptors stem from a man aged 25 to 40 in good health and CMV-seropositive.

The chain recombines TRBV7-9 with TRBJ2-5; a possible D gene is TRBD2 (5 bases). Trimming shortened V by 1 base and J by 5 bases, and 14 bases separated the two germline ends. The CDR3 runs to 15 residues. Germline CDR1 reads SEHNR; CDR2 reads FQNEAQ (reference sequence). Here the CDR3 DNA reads TGTGCCAGCAGCTTAGGGGGTCGGGGATACGAGACCCAGTACTTC. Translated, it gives CASSLGGRGYETQYF. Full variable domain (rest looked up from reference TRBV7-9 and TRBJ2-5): DTGVSQNPRHKITKRGQNVTFRCDPISEHNRLYWYRQTLGQGPEFLTYFQNEAQLEKSRLLSDRFSAERPKGSFSTLEIQRTEQGDSAMYLCASSLGGRGYETQYFGPGTRLLVL.

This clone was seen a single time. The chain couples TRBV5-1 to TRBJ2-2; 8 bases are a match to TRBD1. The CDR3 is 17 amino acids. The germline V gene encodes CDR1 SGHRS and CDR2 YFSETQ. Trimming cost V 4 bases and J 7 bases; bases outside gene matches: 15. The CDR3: CASSLDPGQDGYGELFF. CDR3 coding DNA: TGCGCCAGCAGCCTCGATCCGGGACAGGATGGTTACGGGGAGCTGTTTTTT.

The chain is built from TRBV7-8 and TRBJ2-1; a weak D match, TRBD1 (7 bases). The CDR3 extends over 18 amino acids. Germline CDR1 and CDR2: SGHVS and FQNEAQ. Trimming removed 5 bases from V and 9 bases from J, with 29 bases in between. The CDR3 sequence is CASSPRGYRQGGGGEQFF. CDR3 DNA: TGTGCCAGCAGCCCGAGAGGTTACCGACAGGGTGGAGGGGGTGAGCAGTTCTTC.

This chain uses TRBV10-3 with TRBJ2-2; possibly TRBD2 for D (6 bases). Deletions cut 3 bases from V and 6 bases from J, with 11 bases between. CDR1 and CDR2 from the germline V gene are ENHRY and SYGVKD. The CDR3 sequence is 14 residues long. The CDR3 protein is CAISEGEVAGELFF. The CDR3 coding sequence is TGTGCCATCAGTGAAGGGGAGGTAGCCGGGGAGCTGTTTTTT.

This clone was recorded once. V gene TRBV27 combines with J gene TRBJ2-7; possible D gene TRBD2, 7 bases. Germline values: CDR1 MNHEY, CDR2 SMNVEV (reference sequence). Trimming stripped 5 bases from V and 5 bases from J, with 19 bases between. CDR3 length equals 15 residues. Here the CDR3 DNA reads TGTGCCAGCAGTCTTCAGCTAGCGGAGGGGGACGAGCAGTACTTC. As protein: CASSLQLAEGDEQYF.

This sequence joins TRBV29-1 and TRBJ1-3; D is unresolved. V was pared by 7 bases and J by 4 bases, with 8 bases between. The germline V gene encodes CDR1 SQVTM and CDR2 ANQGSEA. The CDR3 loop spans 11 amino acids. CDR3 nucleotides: TGCAGCGCCTCGGGGGGAAACACCATATATTTT. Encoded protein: CSASGGNTIYF.

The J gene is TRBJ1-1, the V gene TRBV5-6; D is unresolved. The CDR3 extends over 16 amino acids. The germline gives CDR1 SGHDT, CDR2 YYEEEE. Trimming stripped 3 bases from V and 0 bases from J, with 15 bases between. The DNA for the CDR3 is TGTGCCAGCAGCTACCTTCAATGGAGGATGAACACTGAAGCTTTCTTT. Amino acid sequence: CASSYLQWRMNTEAFF.

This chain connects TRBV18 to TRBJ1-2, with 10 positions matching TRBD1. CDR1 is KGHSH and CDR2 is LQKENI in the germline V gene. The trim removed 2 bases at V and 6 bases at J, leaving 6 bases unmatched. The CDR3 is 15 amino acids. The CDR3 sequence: CASSPGTGELDGYTF. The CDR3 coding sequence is TGTGCCAGCTCACCAGGGACAGGGGAGCTTGATGGCTACACCTTC.

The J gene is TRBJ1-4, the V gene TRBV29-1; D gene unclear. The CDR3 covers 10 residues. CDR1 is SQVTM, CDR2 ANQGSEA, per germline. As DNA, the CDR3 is TGCACCTCGAGCCCCCCCGGGCTGTTTTTT. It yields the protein CTSSPPGLFF.

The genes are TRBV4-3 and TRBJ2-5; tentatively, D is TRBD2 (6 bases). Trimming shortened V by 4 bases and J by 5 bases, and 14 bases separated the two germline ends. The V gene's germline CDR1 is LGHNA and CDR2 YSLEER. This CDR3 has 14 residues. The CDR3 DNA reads TGCGCCAGCAGCCGAGCGGGCCTGGGGGAGACCCAGTACTTC. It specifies CASSRAGLGETQYF.

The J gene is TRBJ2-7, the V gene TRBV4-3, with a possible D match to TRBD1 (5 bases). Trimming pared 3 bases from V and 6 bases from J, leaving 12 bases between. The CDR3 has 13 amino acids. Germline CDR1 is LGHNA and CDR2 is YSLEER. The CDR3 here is CASSQAGQGEQYF. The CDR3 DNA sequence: TGCGCCAGCAGCCAGGCAGGGCAGGGCGAGCAGTACTTC.

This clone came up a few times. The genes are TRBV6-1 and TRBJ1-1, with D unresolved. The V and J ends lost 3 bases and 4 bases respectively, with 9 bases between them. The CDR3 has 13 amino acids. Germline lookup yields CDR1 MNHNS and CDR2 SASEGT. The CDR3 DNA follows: TGTGCCAGCAGTGAGGAGGAGGTCACTGAAGCTTTCTTT. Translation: CASSEEEVTEAFF.

The CDR3 sequence: CASSYPFGGRGTEAFF. The CDR3 DNA follows: TGTGCCAGCAGTTACCCTTTTGGGGGGAGGGGAACTGAAGCTTTCTTT. The rearrangement links TRBV6-5 to TRBJ1-1; D is perhaps TRBD1 (5 bases). Germline-derived CDR1 and CDR2 are MNHEY and SVGAGI. This CDR3 is built from 16 residues. Deletions cut 2 bases from V and 5 bases from J, with 18 bases between.

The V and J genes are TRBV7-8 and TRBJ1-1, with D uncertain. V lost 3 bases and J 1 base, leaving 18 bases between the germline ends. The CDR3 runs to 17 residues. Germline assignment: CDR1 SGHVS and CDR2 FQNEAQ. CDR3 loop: CASSFFAGIKRNTEAFF. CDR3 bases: TGTGCCAGCAGCTTTTTTGCGGGGATTAAGAGGAACACTGAAGCTTTCTTT.

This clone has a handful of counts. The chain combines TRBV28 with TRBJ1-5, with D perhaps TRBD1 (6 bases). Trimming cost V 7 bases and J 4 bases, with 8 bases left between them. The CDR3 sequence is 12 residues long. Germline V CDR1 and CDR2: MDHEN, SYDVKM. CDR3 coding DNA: TGTGCCAGCATACAGGGAAATCAGCCCCAGCATTTT. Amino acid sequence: CASIQGNQPQHF.

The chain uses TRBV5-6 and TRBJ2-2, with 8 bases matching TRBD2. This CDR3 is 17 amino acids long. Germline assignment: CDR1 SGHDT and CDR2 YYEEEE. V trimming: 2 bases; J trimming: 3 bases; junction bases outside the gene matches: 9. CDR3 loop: CASSFSRWRGDTGELFF. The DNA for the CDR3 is TGTGCCAGCAGCTTTTCGCGGTGGCGGGGGGACACCGGGGAGCTGTTTTTT.

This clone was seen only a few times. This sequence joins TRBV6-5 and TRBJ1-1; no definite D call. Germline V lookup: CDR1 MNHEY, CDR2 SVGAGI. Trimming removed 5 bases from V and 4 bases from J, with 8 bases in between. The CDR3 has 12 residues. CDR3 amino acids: CASSTLGTEAFF. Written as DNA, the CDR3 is TGTGCCAGCAGTACCCTCGGCACTGAAGCTTTCTTT.

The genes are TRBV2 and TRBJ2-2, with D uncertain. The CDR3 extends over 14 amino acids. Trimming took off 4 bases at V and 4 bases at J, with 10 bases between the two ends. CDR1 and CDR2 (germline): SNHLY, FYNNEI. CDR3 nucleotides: TGTGCCAGCAGTGTAAGCTTATCCACCGGGGAGCTGTTTTTT. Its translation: CASSVSLSTGELFF.